This paragraph reports one T cell receptor beta chain. Its antigen is unknown. These data come from a study of cytomegalovirus exposure and HLA in healthy donors. Study-wide results and limits: Several of the most significant clusters were apparently associated with common viral pathogens in a later analysis. With further analysis later on, most CMV-associated TCR beta chains appeared HLA-restricted. An ancestry cluster, one associated with Asian ancestry, reportedly showed fewer N-insertions than the approximately 670-donor mean in a later analysis. In an earlier analysis, about 87% or about 30%: the productive usage of most TCR beta V segments.

The PCR used 60 Vbeta and 13 Jbeta primers. Only in-frame clones appear in the TCRdb table, and some are missing; sequencing was by immunoSEQ multiplex PCR. The sample consists of about 170,000 clones, 70% to 90% of them appearing once. The TCR sequence derives from a man under 40 in good health and CMV-seropositive. Sequences were obtained from PBMCs.

The CDR3 nucleotides read TGTGCCAGCTCTCGATCTCACCCATACTTCAGGGGAACTGAAGCTTTCTTT. Its translation: CASSRSHPYFRGTEAFF. The rearrangement links TRBV27 to TRBJ1-1; maybe TRBD1 (6 bases). CDR1 MNHEY and CDR2 SMNVEV come from the germline V gene (reference sequence). This CDR3 contains 17 residues. The V end lost 8 bases, the J end lost 5 bases, and 27 bases lay between the germline ends.